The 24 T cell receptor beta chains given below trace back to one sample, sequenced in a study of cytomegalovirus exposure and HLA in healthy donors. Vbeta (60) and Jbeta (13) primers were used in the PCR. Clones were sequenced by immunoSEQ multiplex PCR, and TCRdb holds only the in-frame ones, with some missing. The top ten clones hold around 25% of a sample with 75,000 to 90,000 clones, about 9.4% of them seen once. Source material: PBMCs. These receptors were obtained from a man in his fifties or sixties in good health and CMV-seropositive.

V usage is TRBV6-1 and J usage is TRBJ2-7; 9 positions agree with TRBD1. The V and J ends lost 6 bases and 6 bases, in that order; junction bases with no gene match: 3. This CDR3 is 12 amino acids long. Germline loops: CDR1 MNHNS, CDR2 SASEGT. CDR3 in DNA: TGTGCCAGCAGCGGGACAGGGCTCGAGCAGTACTTC. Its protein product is CASSGTGLEQYF.

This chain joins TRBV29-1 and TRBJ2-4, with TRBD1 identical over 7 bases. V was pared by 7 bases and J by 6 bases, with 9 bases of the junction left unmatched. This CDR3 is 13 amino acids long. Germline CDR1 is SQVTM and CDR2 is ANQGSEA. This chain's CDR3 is CSAFTGVGNIQYF. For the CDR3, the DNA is TGCAGCGCCTTTACAGGGGTCGGAAACATTCAGTACTTC.

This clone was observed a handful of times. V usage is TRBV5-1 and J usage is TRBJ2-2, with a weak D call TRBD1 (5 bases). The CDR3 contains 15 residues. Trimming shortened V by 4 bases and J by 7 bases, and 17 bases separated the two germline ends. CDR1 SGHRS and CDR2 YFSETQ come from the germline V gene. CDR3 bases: TGCGCCAGCAGCGACCGAACAGGTCTCAACGGGGAGCTGTTTTTT. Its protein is CASSDRTGLNGELFF.

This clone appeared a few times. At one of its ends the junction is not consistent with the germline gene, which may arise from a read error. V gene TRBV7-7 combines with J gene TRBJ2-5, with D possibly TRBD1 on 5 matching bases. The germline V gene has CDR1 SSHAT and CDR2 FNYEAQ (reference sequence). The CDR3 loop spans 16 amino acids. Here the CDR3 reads CASSPDSPRAQGTQYF. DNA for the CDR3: TGTGCTAGCAGCCCAGACAGTCCAAGAGCCCAAGGGACCCAGTACTTC.

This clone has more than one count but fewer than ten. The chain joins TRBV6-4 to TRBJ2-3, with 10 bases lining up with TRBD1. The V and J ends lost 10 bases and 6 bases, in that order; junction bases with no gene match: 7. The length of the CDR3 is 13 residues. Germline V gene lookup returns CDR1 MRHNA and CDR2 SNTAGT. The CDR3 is CATGTGDADTQYF. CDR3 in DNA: TGTGCCACGGGGACAGGGGATGCGGATACGCAGTATTTT.

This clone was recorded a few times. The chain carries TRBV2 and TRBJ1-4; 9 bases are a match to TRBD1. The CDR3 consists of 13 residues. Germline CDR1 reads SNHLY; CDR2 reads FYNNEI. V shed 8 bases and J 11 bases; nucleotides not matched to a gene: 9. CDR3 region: CASGGQGSSKLFF. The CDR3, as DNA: TGTGCCAGCGGGGGACAGGGCTCGAGCAAACTGTTTTTT.

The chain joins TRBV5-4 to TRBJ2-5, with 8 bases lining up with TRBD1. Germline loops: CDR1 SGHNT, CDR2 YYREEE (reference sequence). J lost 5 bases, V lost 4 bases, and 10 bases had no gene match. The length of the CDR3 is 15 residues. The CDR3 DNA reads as TGTGCCAGCAGCGCTACTGGACAGGGCGGCGAGACCCAGTACTTC. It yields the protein CASSATGQGGETQYF.

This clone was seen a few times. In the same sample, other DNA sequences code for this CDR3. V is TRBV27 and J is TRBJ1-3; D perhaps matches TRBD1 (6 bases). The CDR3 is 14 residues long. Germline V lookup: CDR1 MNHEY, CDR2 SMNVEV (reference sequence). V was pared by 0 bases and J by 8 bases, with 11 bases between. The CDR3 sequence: CASSLSAGVDTIYF. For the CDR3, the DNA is TGTGCCAGCAGTTTATCGGCAGGGGTGGACACCATATATTTT.

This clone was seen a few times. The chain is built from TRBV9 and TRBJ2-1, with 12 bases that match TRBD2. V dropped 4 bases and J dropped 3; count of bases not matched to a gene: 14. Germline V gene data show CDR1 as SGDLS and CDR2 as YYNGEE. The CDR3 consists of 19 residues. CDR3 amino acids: CASSQDSGTSGFHYNEQFF. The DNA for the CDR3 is TGTGCCAGCAGCCAAGACTCCGGGACTAGCGGGTTCCACTACAATGAGCAGTTCTTC.

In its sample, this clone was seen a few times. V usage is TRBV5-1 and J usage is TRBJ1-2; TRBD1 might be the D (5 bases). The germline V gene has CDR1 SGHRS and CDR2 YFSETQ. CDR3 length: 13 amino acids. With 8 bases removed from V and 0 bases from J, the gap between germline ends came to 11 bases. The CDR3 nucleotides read TGCGCCAGTCGGGAGGGGTCTAACTATGGCTACACCTTC. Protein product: CASREGSNYGYTF.

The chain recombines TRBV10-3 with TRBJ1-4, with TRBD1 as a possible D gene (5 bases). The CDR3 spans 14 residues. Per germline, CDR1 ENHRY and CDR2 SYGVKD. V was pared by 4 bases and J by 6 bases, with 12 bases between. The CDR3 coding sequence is TGTGCCATCAGTGCGGGCGGCAGGGATGAAAAACTGTTTTTT. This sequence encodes CAISAGGRDEKLFF.

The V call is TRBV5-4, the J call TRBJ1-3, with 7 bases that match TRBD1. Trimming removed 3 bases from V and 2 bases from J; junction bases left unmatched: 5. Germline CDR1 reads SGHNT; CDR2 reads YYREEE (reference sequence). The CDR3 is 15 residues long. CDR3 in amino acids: CASSSDREAGNTIYF. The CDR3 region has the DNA TGTGCCAGCAGCTCTGACAGGGAGGCTGGAAACACCATATATTTT.

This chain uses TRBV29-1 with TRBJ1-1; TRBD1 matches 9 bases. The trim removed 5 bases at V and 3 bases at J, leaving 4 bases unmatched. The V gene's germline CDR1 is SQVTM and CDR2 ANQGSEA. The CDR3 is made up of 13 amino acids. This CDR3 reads CSVTGQGHTEAFF. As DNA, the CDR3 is TGCAGCGTTACGGGACAGGGTCACACTGAAGCTTTCTTT.

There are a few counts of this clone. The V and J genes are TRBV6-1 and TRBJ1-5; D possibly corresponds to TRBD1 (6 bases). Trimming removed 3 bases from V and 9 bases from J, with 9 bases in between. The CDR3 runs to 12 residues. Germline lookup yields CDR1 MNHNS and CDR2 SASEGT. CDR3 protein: CASSDLTGPQHF. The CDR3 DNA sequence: TGTGCCAGCAGTGACCTGACAGGGCCCCAGCATTTT.

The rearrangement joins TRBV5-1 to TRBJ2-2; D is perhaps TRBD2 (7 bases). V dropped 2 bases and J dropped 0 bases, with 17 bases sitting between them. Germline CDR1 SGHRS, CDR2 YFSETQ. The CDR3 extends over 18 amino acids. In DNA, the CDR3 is TGCGCCAGCAGCTTTATCGGCGGGGGCCTGTCGAACACCGGGGAGCTGTTTTTT. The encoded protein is CASSFIGGGLSNTGELFF.

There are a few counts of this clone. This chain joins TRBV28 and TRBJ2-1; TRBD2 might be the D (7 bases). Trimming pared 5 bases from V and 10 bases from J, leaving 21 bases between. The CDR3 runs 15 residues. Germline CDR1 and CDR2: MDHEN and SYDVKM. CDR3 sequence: CASSRPGEGLSEQFF. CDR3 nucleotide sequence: TGTGCCAGCAGTCGACCAGGGGAGGGCCTGTCCGAGCAGTTCTTC.

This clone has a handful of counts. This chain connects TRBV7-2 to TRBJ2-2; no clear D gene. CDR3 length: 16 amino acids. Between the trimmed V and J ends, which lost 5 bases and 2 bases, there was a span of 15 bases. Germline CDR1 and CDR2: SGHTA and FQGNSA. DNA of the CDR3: TGTGCCAGCAGCCCCCCCATTTTACTAAACACCGGGGAGCTGTTTTTT. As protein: CASSPPILLNTGELFF.

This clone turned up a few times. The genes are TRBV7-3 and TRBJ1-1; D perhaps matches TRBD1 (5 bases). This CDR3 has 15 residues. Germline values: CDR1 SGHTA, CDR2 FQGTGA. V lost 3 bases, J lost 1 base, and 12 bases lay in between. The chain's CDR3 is CASSFAGHSNTEAFF. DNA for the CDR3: TGTGCCAGCAGCTTCGCAGGACACTCGAACACTGAAGCTTTCTTT.

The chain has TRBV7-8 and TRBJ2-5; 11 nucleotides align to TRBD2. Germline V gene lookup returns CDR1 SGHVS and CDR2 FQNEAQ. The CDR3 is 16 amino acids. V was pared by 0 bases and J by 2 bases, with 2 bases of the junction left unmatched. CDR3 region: CASSLALAGGQETQYF. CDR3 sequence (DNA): TGTGCCAGCAGCTTAGCCCTAGCGGGGGGTCAAGAGACCCAGTACTTC.

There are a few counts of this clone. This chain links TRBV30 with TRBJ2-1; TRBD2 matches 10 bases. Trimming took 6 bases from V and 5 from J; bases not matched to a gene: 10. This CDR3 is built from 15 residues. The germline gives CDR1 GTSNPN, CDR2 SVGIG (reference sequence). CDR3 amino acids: CACPRGTSANNEQFF. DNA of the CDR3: TGTGCCTGCCCCCGTGGGACTAGCGCCAACAATGAGCAGTTCTTC.

CDR3 protein: CASNHPGGGSYEQYF. The CDR3 DNA sequence: TGTGCCAGCAACCATCCGGGAGGCGGGTCCTACGAGCAGTACTTC. The chain links TRBV18 to TRBJ2-7; 7 positions match TRBD2. In germline, CDR1 is KGHSH, CDR2 LQKENI. Trimming took 8 bases from V and 1 from J; bases not matched to a gene: 11. This CDR3 spans 15 amino acids.

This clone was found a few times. The chain's CDR3 is CASSDRAYEKLFF. Here the CDR3 DNA reads TGTGCCTCCTCAGACAGGGCTTATGAAAAACTGTTTTTT. The V and J genes are TRBV19 and TRBJ1-4; 7 bases fit TRBD1. In germline, CDR1 is LNHDA, CDR2 SQIVND (reference sequence). The CDR3 contains 13 residues. V was pared by 11 bases and J by 6 bases, with 9 bases of the junction left unmatched. Full variable domain (remainder filled in from reference TRBV19 and TRBJ1-4): DGGITQSPKYLFRKEGQNVTLSCEQNLNHDAMYWYRQDPGQGLRLIYYSQIVNDFQKGDIAEGYSVSREKKESFPLTVTSAQKNPTAFYLCASSDRAYEKLFFGSGTQLSVL.

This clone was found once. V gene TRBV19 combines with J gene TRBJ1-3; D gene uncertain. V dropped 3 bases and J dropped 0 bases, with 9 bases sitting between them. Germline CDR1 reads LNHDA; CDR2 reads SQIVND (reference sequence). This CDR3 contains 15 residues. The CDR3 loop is CASSIGGTSGNTIYF. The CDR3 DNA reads TGTGCCAGTAGTATTGGAGGCACCTCTGGAAACACCATATATTTT.

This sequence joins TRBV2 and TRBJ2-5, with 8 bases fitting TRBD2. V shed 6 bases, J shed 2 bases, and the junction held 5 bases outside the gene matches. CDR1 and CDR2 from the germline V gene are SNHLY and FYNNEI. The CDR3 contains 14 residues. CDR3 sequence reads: CASSPTSGQETQYF. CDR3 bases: TGTGCCAGCAGCCCCACTAGCGGTCAAGAGACCCAGTACTTC.